This T cell receptor (beta chain) was retrieved from a study of blood T cell repertoires in COVID-19. V shed 5 bases, J shed 8 bases, and the junction held 5 bases outside the gene matches. The CDR3 runs to 11 residues. CDR1 and CDR2 (germline): GTSNPN, SVGIG (reference sequence). Here immunoSEQ multiplex PCR was the method, and the copy in TCRdb shows in-frame clones only, minus some. The table shows 100,000 to 120,000 clones, with more than 75% occurring only once. This clonotype was sampled from a woman between 50 and 59 years old with acute or convalescent COVID-19. The sequenced sample consisted of peripheral blood. The V call is TRBV30, the J call TRBJ1-2, with 7 bases lining up with TRBD1. CDR3 in DNA: TGTGCCTGGGTCAGGGGGATGGGCTACACCTTC. Protein: CAWVRGMGYTF.